Shown below are 24 T cell receptor beta chains from a single sample sequenced in a study of CD8+CD57+ T cells in acquired aplastic anemia. TCR beta VDJ and CDR3 were profiled, and genomic DNA was the template. TCRdb independently ran MiXCR on the reads; one entry per CDR3 protein. The sample records under 150,000 distinct CDR3 sequences, around two fifths being singletons. Sequenced input: sorted CD4+, CD8+, or CD8+CD57+ T cells (not recorded which) from PBMCs. The receptors originated from a human donor in good health, serving as a control.

At least ten counts were recorded for this clonotype. J is TRBJ1-1 and V is TRBV19; D unresolved. The CDR3 has 14 amino acids. V was trimmed by 0 bases and J by 4 bases, leaving 9 bases between them. CDR1 is LNHDA and CDR2 is SQIVND in the germline V gene (reference sequence). The CDR3 loop is CASSIDRRGTEAFF. Written as DNA, the CDR3 is TGTGCCAGTAGTATAGATCGCCGAGGCACTGAAGCTTTCTTT.

This clonotype was recorded a few times. The gene calls are TRBV15 and TRBJ2-5; tentative D call: TRBD2 (6 bases). V dropped 0 bases and J dropped 4 bases, with 12 bases sitting between them. Per germline, CDR1 LNHNV and CDR2 YYDKDF (reference sequence). There are 15 residues in the CDR3. DNA for the CDR3: TGTGCCACCAGCAGAGATTTGGGGAGGACAGAGACCCAGTACTTC. It is translated as CATSRDLGRTETQYF.

This clonotype has a handful of counts. The chain has TRBV18 and TRBJ1-1; D ambiguous. The length of the CDR3 is 13 residues. CDR1 and CDR2 (germline): KGHSH, LQKENI. V lost 2 bases to trimming and J lost 4 bases, with 8 bases between them. CDR3 sequence reads: CASSPLAGTEAFF. The CDR3 nucleotides are TGTGCCAGCTCACCATTGGCGGGCACTGAAGCTTTCTTT.

This clonotype appeared many times. J is TRBJ1-5 and V is TRBV20-1, with unresolved D. This CDR3 has 12 amino acids. Trimming left V 3 bases short and J 8 bases short, with 11 bases between. From germline, CDR1 is DFQATT and CDR2 SNEGSKA (reference sequence). CDR3 sequence: CSASPRGEPQHF. In DNA, the CDR3 is TGCAGTGCTAGCCCCCGGGGAGAGCCCCAGCATTTT.

This clonotype was counted many times. The rearrangement uses TRBV4-2 and TRBJ1-5, with no clear D. The V end was cut by 4 bases, the J end by 2 bases, with 6 bases between. The CDR3 has 13 amino acids. The germline gives CDR1 LGHNA, CDR2 YNFKEQ. CDR3 amino acids: CASSPGGNQPQHF. CDR3 nucleotides: TGTGCCAGCAGCCCCGGGGGCAATCAGCCCCAGCATTTT.

The chain carries TRBV10-3 and TRBJ1-2; possible D gene TRBD1, 6 bases. This CDR3 has 13 amino acids. The V gene's germline CDR1 is ENHRY and CDR2 SYGVKD. V was pared by 8 bases and J by 8 bases, with 18 bases between. The CDR3 DNA reads TGTGCCATCGGGGGTGGGGGGGCGGAGGGCTACACCTTC. Its translation: CAIGGGGAEGYTF.

V is TRBV20-1 and J is TRBJ2-7; TRBD2 agrees at 13 bases. The CDR3 is 13 residues long. Germline trimming cut 5 bases from V and 5 bases from J; bases unmatched to any gene: 3. The germline V gene encodes CDR1 DFQATT and CDR2 SNEGSKA (reference sequence). CDR3 loop: CSAAGTSGNEQYF. In DNA, the CDR3 is TGCAGTGCTGCCGGGACTAGCGGGAACGAGCAGTACTTC.

This clonotype was observed many times. CDR3 nucleotide sequence: TGTGCCAGCAGCCAACGGGAGTTTAATTCACCCCTCCACTTT. Protein: CASSQREFNSPLHF. The rearrangement links TRBV14 to TRBJ1-6; no definite D call. Trimming took 2 bases from V and 6 from J, leaving 8 bases between them. The CDR3 length is 14 residues. CDR1 is SGHDN and CDR2 is FVKESK in the germline V gene.

The rearrangement uses TRBV2 and TRBJ1-5, with D possibly TRBD1 on 5 matching bases. CDR1 and CDR2 (germline): SNHLY, FYNNEI. This CDR3 region has 15 residues. The V and J ends lost 1 base and 4 bases respectively, with 11 bases between them. The CDR3 region has the DNA TGTGCCAGCAGTGAAGGCAGGGCCAATAATCAGCCCCAGCATTTT. It codes for CASSEGRANNQPQHF.

This clonotype was found a few times. J is TRBJ2-5 and V is TRBV10-1; the D is unclear. V was cut by 2 bases and J by 1 base, with 5 bases left in between. Germline CDR1 WNHNN, CDR2 SYGVQD (reference sequence). The CDR3 contains 13 residues. The CDR3 loop is CASSEGVQETQYF. In DNA, the CDR3 is TGCGCCAGCAGTGAGGGCGTCCAAGAGACCCAGTACTTC.

This clonotype turned up a few times. This chain joins TRBV27 and TRBJ2-2; D unclear. The germline V and J ends were trimmed by 3 bases and 1 base, with 6 bases remaining between them. The CDR3 loop spans 14 amino acids. Germline V gives CDR1 MNHEY, CDR2 SMNVEV (reference sequence). CDR3 residues: CASSFQMNTGELFF. CDR3 in DNA: TGTGCCAGCAGTTTCCAGATGAACACCGGGGAGCTGTTTTTT.

A few counts support this clonotype. The CDR3 DNA sequence: TGTGCCAGCAGTTTATCGGGCGCCTACAATGAGCAGTTCTTC. As protein: CASSLSGAYNEQFF. The chain recombines TRBV27 with TRBJ2-1; D is unclear. From germline, CDR1 is MNHEY and CDR2 SMNVEV (reference sequence). Between the trimmed V and J ends, which lost 0 bases and 2 bases, there was a span of 5 bases. The CDR3 is made up of 14 amino acids.

The rearrangement joins TRBV10-3 to TRBJ2-5; TRBD2 might be the D (6 bases). V was pared by 6 bases and J by 2 bases, with 10 bases between. The CDR3 runs 13 residues. Germline V gene data show CDR1 as ENHRY and CDR2 as SYGVKD. The CDR3 DNA sequence: TGTGCCATCAGGGCGGGACTTCAAGAGACCCAGTACTTC. The encoded protein is CAIRAGLQETQYF.

This clonotype was counted at least ten times. The gene calls are TRBV5-1 and TRBJ2-7; 8 nucleotides agree with TRBD2. The germline V gene encodes CDR1 SGHRS and CDR2 YFSETQ. V shed 4 bases and J 7 bases; nucleotides not matched to a gene: 10. This CDR3 region has 14 residues. This chain's CDR3 is CASSLALAGSEQYF. The CDR3, as DNA: TGCGCCAGCAGCCTGGCGCTAGCGGGTTCTGAGCAGTACTTC.

The chain carries TRBV20-1 and TRBJ2-1; D gene uncertain. Germline V CDR1 and CDR2: DFQATT, SNEGSKA (reference sequence). V lost 6 bases to trimming and J lost 5 bases, with 14 bases between them. The CDR3 is made up of 13 amino acids. The CDR3 here is CSATTDPHNEQFF. CDR3 DNA: TGCAGTGCCACCACGGACCCTCACAATGAGCAGTTCTTC.

This clonotype was detected many times. For the CDR3, the DNA is TGTGCCAGCAGTTCCCCAGGGGGCCATGGCTACACCTTC. Translation gives CASSSPGGHGYTF. The chain links TRBV6-6 to TRBJ1-2; 8 bases align to TRBD1. The length of the CDR3 is 13 residues. Per germline, CDR1 MNHNY and CDR2 SVGAGI (reference sequence). After removal of 4 bases from V and 6 bases from J, the junction contained 4 bases not matched to a gene.

V and J are TRBV24-1 and TRBJ2-7, with 10 positions matching TRBD2. This CDR3 spans 13 amino acids. The junction had 2 bases not matched to a gene; V was cut back by 4 bases and J by 6 bases. The V gene's germline CDR1 is KGHDR and CDR2 SFDVKD. CDR3 nucleotide sequence: TGTGCCACCAGTGAAATAGCGGGAGGCGAGCAGTACTTC. As protein: CATSEIAGGEQYF.

In this sample, this clonotype turned up once. This chain uses TRBV7-6 with TRBJ2-5, with D possibly matching TRBD1 (6 bases). The V and J ends lost 2 bases and 7 bases respectively, with 17 bases between them. The CDR3 has 15 amino acids. Per the germline V gene, CDR1 is SGHVS and CDR2 is FNYEAQ. The CDR3 nucleotides read TGTGCCAGCAGCTTAAGGGGTGTACAGGGACGGACCCAGTACTTC. Translation gives CASSLRGVQGRTQYF.

This clonotype was seen at least ten times. DNA of the CDR3: TGTGCCAGCAGTGACGGCGGGGTGTTTCAGCCCCAGCATTTT. Protein product: CASSDGGVFQPQHF. The chain employs TRBV6-1 and TRBJ1-5, with D uncertain. The V end lost 3 bases, the J end lost 6 bases, and 12 bases lay between the germline ends. This CDR3 has 14 amino acids. In germline, CDR1 is MNHNS, CDR2 SASEGT.

Note on this clonotype: A much more abundant neighbour one base away suggests this may be a read error. The CDR3 here is CASNLGTEYNEQYF. CDR3 nucleotide sequence: TGCGCCAGCAACCTCGGGACAGAGTACAATGAGCAGTACTTC. The chain carries TRBV10-1 and TRBJ2-7; 7 nucleotides match TRBD1. V was pared by 7 bases and J by 7 bases, with 13 bases of the junction left unmatched. The CDR3 has 14 amino acids. Looked up from germline, CDR1 is WNHNN and CDR2 is SYGVQD (reference sequence).

As regards this clonotype: Germline and junction disagree at one end, which may indicate a read error. The chain joins TRBV19 to TRBJ1-2, with 10 bases identical to TRBD1. The CDR3 length is 14 residues. Germline V gene sequence: CDR1 LNHDA, CDR2 SQIVND (reference sequence). In DNA, the CDR3 is TGTGCCAGTAGTATGGACAGGGGGGACTATGGCTACATCTTC. Protein sequence: CASSMDRGDYGYIF.

This clonotype was counted ten times or more. The V call is TRBV20-1, the J call TRBJ2-7; 11 nucleotides line up with TRBD2. In germline, CDR1 is DFQATT, CDR2 SNEGSKA (reference sequence). The CDR3 runs 15 residues. Losses at the gene ends were 6 bases for V and 6 bases for J; bases not matched to a gene: 13. DNA of the CDR3: TGCAGTGCCAAAGGTGGTAGCGGGGGGGCCGCCGAGCAGTACTTC. This codes for CSAKGGSGGAAEQYF.

The table lists this clonotype with many counts. The chain carries TRBV12-3 or TRBV12-4 and TRBJ2-2; D gene ambiguous. This CDR3 has 13 amino acids. V gave up 3 bases and J gave up 7 bases, with 9 bases separating them. CDR3 amino acids: CASSLFESGELFF. The CDR3 region has the DNA TGTGCCAGCAGTTTGTTTGAGAGCGGGGAGCTGTTTTTT.

The chain joins TRBV20-1 to TRBJ2-7; weak D call: TRBD1 (6 bases). The germline gives CDR1 DFQATT, CDR2 SNEGSKA (reference sequence). V gave up 6 bases and J gave up 5 bases, with 20 bases separating them. This CDR3 contains 14 residues. The CDR3, as DNA: TGCAGTGCCAGGCGGGTGTTGGGGGCCCACGAGCAGTACTTC. This encodes CSARRVLGAHEQYF.